Reported below is one TCR beta chain. The sample is drawn from a study of blood T cell repertoires in COVID-19. The germline gives CDR1 SGHRS, CDR2 YFSETQ. This CDR3 spans 14 amino acids. With 1 base removed from V and 0 bases from J, the gap between germline ends came to 6 bases. Profiling relied on immunoSEQ multiplex PCR, and the TCRdb table lists in-frame clones only, not all of them. There are some 120,000 clones in the sample; more than 75% occur only once, and under 8% lies in the top ten. The clonotype originates from a man in his 70s with acute or convalescent COVID-19. The sequenced sample consisted of peripheral blood. This chain links TRBV5-1 with TRBJ2-3; D call uncertain. The CDR3 region is CASSLQASTDTQYF. The CDR3 DNA follows: TGCGCCAGCAGCTTGCAAGCTAGCACAGATACGCAGTATTTT.